This entry concerns a single T cell receptor beta chain. This clonotype was seen repeatedly, ten times or more. Its antigen target is currently unknown. Qualities for individual bases were not recorded, and no much larger clone is one base off. This specimen comes from a study of CD8+CD57+ T cells in acquired aplastic anemia (dated by TCRdb to 2016 to 2019). Regarding the study in general: Extracted DNA from sorted CD4+ and CD8+ cells averaged around 3.3 ug, ranging from about 0.17 to 30 ug. Mean read counts for healthy donor samples were about 10 million for CD4+ cells and 11.0 million for CD8+ cells.

Broad study findings and their caveats: Patients and healthy controls showed no significant difference in CD8+ Simpson's diversity (P=0.060). Around 31 CD8+ CDR3 sequences were shared between patients and controls but appeared highly expressed in patients and within their immunodominant clones.

TCR beta VDJ combination and CDR3 sequence profiling used genomic DNA as the template. An Illumina HiSeq 2000 was the platform used for TCR repertoire sequencing. Turning to the authors' computational methods: Repertoires were assessed using TRBV/TRBJ rearrangement plots, CDR3 size and DJ length profiles, and Simpson's diversity index. The most abundant DNA sequence in the deep sequencing data was taken as the immunodominant clone. CDR3 amino acid sequences were checked for sharing between subjects and were compared against published repertoires and the VDJdb database. TCRdb reran the public reads through fastp at Q25 and MiXCR, keeping productive beta chains. Every distinct CDR3 protein forms one entry, paired with its most common genes and DNA. These V and J calls originate from TCRdb's pipeline instead of the authors' own analysis. The sample profile shows about 190,000 distinct CDR3 sequences; 54% of them were found once. Together, the top ten hold 16% of the sample.

The germline V gene yields SNHLY for CDR1 and FYNNEI for CDR2. The V end loses 7 bases and the J end loses 10 bases, and a stretch of 11 bases separates them. The CDR3 spans 12 residues, from the cysteine through the phenylalanine. This entry keeps only the CDR3 DNA: 36 bases, framed from base 1. In the study, sorted CD4+ and CD8+ blood T cells from patients with severe aplastic anemia and from healthy subjects underwent deep sequencing of TCR repertoires. Ficoll-Paque density gradient centrifugation was used to isolate peripheral blood mononuclear cells. Before DNA extraction, CD4+ and CD8+ T cells were sorted by FACS or by magnetic beads.

The source material was sorted CD4+, CD8+, or CD8+CD57+ T cells (not recorded which) from PBMCs. The chain couples TRBV2 to TRBJ1-6; no D gene call is confident. This sequence was found in a human donor in good health, serving as a control. The encoded CDR3 is CASTAPPSPLHF. In nucleotides, the sequence is TGTGCCAGCACAGCCCCCCCGTCACCCCTCCACTTT.